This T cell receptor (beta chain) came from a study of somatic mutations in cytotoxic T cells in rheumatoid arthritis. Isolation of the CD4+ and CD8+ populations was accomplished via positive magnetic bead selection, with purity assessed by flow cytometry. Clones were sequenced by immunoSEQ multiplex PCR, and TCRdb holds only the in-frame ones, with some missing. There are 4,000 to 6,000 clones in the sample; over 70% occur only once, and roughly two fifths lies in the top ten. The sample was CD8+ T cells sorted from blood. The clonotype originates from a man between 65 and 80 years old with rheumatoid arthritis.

The CDR3 loop reads CASSFGVATGELFF. DNA for the CDR3: TGTGCCAGCAGCTTCGGAGTTGCCACCGGGGAGCTGTTTTTT. The chain carries TRBV5-4 and TRBJ2-2; D is unresolved. Germline CDR1 reads SGHNT; CDR2 reads YYREEE (reference sequence). This CDR3 has 14 residues. Trimming took 2 bases from V and 4 from J, leaving 9 bases between them.